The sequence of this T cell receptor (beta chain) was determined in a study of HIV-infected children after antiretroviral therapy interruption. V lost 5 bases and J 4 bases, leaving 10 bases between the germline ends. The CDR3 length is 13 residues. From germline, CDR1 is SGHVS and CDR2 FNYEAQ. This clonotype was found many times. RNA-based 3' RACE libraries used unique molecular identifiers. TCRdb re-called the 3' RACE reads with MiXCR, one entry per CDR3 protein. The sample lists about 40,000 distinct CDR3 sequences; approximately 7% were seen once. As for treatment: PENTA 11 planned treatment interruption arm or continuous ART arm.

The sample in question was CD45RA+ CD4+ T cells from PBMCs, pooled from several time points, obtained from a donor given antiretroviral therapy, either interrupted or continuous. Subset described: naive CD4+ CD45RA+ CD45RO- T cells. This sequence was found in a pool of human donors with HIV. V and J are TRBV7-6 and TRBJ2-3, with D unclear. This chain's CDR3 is CASSKLMADTQYF. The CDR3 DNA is TGTGCCAGCAGCAAGTTGATGGCAGATACGCAGTATTTT. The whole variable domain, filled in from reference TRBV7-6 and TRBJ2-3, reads GAGVSQSPRYKVTKRGQDVALRCDPISGHVSLYWYRQALGQGPEFLTYFNYEAQQDKSGLPNDRFSAERPEGSISTLTIQRTEQRDSAMYRCASSKLMADTQYFGPGTRLTVL.